Each of the 4 T cell receptor beta chains below was sequenced from the same sample in a study of shared clonotypes between healthy human individuals (dated by TCRdb to 2018 to 2021). The library relied on the immunoSEQ multiplex PCR assay. TCRdb took this table from immuneACCESS and kept in-frame rearrangements with V and J called. Such tables lack part of the clones; where checked against another copy, unresolved V genes explain under half of the gap, and the rest is unexplained. The sample table records roughly 1.5 million clones; nearly 99% of these occur just once. The ten largest clones capture approximately 0.44% of the sample. The sequencing input was naive CD4+ T cells sorted from blood. The sample's cell subset or site label, decoded: CD45RA+ positively selected. Source of these receptors: a man younger than 45 in good health.

The V call is TRBV6-4, the J call TRBJ2-2; D gene ambiguous. Germline V gene sequence: CDR1 MRHNA, CDR2 SNTAGT. CDR3 size: 13 residues. Trimming stripped 6 bases from V and 1 base from J, with 6 bases between. CDR3 protein: CASRGGNTGELFF. CDR3 DNA: TGTGCCAGCAGGGGCGGGAACACCGGGGAGCTGTTTTTT.

The rearrangement links TRBV2 to TRBJ1-2, with 9 bases that match TRBD1. The CDR3 runs 16 residues. Looked up from germline, CDR1 is SNHLY and CDR2 is FYNNEI. V lost 8 bases to trimming and J lost 4 bases; unmatched junction nucleotides: 14. The CDR3 DNA sequence: TGTGCCAGCTCGCGAGGGGGACAGGGACGTGGCTATGGCTACACCTTC. This codes for CASSRGGQGRGYGYTF. Using reference TRBV2 and TRBJ1-2 for the parts outside the CDR3, the full variable domain is EPEVTQTPSHQVTQMGQEVILRCVPISNHLYFYWYRQILGQKVEFLVSFYNNEISEKSEIFDDQFSVERPDGSNFTLKIRSTKLEDSAMYFCASSRGGQGRGYGYTFGSGTRLTVV.

In the case of this clone: This CDR3 is also generated by other DNA sequences in the sample. The chain is built from TRBV5-1 and TRBJ1-5; D call uncertain. Germline V gene lookup returns CDR1 SGHRS and CDR2 YFSETQ. Trimming cost V 0 bases and J 0 bases, with 4 bases left between them. CDR3 length equals 14 residues. The CDR3, as DNA: TGCGCCAGCAGCTTGGGGACTAGCAATCAGCCCCAGCATTTT. Encoded protein: CASSLGTSNQPQHF.

About this clone itself: The sample has other DNA sequences that encode this CDR3 too. V usage is TRBV7-9 and J usage is TRBJ2-3; the match to TRBD2 covers 10 bases. CDR1 SEHNR and CDR2 FQNEAQ come from the germline V gene (reference sequence). The CDR3 is 14 amino acids. Trimming removed 6 bases from V and 0 bases from J; junction bases left unmatched: 0. The CDR3 region is CASRTSGSTDTQYF. The CDR3 bases are TGTGCCAGCAGGACTAGCGGGAGCACAGATACGCAGTATTTT.